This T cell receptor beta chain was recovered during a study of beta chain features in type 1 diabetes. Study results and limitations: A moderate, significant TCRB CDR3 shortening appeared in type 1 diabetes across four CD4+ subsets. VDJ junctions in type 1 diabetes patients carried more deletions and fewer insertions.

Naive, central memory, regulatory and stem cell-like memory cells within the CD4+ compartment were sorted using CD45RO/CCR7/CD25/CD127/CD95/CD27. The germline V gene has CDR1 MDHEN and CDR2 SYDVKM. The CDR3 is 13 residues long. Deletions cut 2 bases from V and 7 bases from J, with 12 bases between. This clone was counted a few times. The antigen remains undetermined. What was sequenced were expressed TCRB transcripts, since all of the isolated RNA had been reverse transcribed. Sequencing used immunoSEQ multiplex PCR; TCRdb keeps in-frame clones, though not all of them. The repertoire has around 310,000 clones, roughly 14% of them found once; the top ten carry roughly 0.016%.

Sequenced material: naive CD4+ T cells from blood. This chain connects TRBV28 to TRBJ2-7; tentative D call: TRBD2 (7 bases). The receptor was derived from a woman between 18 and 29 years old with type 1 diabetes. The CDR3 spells CASSLRGGWEQYF. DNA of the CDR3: TGTGCCAGCAGTTTAAGGGGGGGCTGGGAGCAGTACTTC.